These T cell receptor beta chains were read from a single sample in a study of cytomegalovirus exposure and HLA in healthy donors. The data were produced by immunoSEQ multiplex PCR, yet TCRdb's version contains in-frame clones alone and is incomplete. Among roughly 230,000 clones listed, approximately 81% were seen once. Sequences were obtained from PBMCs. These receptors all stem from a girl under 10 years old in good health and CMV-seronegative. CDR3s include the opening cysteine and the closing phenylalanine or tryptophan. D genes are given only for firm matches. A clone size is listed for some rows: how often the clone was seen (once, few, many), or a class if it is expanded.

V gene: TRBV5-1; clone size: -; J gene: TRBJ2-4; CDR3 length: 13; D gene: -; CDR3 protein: CASSLGESNIQYF; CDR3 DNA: TGCGCCAGCAGCTTGGGGGAGAGTAACATTCAGTACTTC
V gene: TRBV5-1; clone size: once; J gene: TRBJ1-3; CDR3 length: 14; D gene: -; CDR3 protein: CASSFDRSGNTIYF; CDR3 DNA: TGCGCCAGCAGCTTTGACAGGTCGGGAAACACCATATATTTT
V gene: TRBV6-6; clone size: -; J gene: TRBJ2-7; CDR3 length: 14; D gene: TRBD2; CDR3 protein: CASSYWVGGLEQYF; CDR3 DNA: TGTGCCAGCAGTTACTGGGTGGGAGGGCTCGAGCAGTACTTC
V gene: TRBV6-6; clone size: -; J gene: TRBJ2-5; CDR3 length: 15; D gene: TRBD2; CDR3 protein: CASSYPSGSGEAQYF; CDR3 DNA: TGTGCCAGCAGTTACCCTAGCGGGAGTGGGGAGGCCCAGTACTTC
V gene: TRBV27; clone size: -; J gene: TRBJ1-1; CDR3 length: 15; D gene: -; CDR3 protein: CASSLDRNGNTEAFF; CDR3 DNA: TGTGCCAGCAGTTTAGACAGGAACGGTAACACTGAAGCTTTCTTT
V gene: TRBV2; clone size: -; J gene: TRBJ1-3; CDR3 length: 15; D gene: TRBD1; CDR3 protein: CASSVRTGGGNTIYF; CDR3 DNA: TGTGCCAGCAGCGTACGGACAGGGGGGGGAAACACCATATATTTT
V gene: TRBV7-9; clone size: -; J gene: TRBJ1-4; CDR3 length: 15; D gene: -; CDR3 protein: CASSLVGGRVEKLFF; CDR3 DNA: TGTGCCAGCAGCTTAGTAGGAGGGCGTGTAGAAAAACTGTTTTTT
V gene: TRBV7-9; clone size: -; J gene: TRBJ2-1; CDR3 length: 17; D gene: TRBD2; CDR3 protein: CASSLGLRTSGGALLFF; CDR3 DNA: TGTGCCAGCAGCTTAGGGCTAAGGACTAGCGGGGGAGCTTTACTGTTCTTC
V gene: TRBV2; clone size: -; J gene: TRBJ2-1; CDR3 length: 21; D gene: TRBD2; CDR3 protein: CASSEALFRREALLAYNEQFF; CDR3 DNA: TGTGCCAGCAGTGAAGCTTTGTTTCGGCGGGAGGCCTTACTAGCCTACAATGAGCAGTTCTTC
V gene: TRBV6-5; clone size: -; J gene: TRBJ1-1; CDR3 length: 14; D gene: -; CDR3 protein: CASSPTGMNTEAFF; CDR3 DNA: TGTGCCAGCAGTCCAACAGGTATGAACACTGAAGCTTTCTTT
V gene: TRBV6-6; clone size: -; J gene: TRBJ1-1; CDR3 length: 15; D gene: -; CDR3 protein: CASSDKGGIRTEAFF; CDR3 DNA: TGTGCCAGCAGCGATAAAGGGGGAATCAGGACTGAAGCTTTCTTT
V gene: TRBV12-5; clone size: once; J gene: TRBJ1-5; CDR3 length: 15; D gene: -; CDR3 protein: CASGLGQAPNQPQHF; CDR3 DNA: TGTGCTAGTGGTTTGGGACAAGCACCCAATCAGCCCCAGCATTTT
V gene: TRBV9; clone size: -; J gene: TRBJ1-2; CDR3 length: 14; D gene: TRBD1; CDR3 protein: CASTGTGSDYGYTF; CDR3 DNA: TGTGCCAGCACCGGGACAGGGTCCGACTATGGCTACACCTTC
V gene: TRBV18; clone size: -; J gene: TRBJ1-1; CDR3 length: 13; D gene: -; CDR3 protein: CASSTGTNTEAFF; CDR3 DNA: TGTGCCAGCTCCACCGGGACTAACACTGAAGCTTTCTTT
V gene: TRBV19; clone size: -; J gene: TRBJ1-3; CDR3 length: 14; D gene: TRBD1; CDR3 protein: CASGQGARGNTIYF; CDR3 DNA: TGTGCCAGTGGACAGGGGGCGCGGGGAAACACCATATATTTT
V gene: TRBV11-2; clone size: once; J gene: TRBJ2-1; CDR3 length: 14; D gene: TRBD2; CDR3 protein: CASSWTSGGNEQFF; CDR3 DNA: TGTGCCAGCAGCTGGACTAGCGGGGGCAATGAGCAGTTCTTC
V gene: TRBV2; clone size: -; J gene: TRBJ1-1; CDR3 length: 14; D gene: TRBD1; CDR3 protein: CASRGQLMNTEAFF; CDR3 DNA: TGTGCCAGCAGGGGACAGCTTATGAACACTGAAGCTTTCTTT
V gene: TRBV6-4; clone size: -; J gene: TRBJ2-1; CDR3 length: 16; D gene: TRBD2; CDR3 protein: CASSDSTSGSVNEQFF; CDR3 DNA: TGTGCCAGCAGTGACTCGACTAGCGGGAGTGTAAATGAGCAGTTCTTC
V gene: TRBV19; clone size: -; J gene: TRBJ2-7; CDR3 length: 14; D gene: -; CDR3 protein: CASSIQSGSYEQYF; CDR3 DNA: TGTGCCAGTAGTATCCAGTCGGGATCCTACGAGCAGTACTTC
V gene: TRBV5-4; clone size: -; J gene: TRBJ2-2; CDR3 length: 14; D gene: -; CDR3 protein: CASSLRGNTGELFF; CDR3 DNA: TGTGCCAGCAGCTTGCGGGGAAACACCGGGGAGCTGTTTTTT
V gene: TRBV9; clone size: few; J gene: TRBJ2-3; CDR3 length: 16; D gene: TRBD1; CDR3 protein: CASSVGRDRGRNTQYF; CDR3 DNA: TGTGCCAGCAGCGTAGGGAGAGACAGGGGGCGAAATACGCAGTATTTT
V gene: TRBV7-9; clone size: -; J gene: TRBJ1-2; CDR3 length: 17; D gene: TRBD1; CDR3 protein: CSSSLRRDRRINYGYTF; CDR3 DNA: TGTTCCAGCAGCTTACGCAGGGACAGGAGGATTAACTATGGCTACACCTTC
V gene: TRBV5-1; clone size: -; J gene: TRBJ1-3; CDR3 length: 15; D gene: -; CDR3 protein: CASSLMGAGGNTIYF; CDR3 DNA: TGCGCCAGCAGCTTGATGGGGGCGGGTGGAAACACCATATATTTT
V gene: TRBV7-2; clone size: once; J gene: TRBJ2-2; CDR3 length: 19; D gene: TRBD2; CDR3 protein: CASSGRGSGGPSRSGELFF; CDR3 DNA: TGTGCCAGCAGCGGTAGGGGCAGCGGGGGGCCGTCCCGTTCCGGGGAGCTGTTTTTT
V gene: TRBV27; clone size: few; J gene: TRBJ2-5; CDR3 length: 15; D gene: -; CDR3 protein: CASSLRQLGQETQYF; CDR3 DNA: TGTGCCAGCAGTTTACGCCAACTAGGTCAAGAGACCCAGTACTTC
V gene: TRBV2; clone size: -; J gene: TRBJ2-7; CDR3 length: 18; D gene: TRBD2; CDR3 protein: CASSGRGTSGRWSYEQYF; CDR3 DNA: TGTGCCAGCAGTGGGCGAGGGACTAGCGGAAGATGGAGCTACGAGCAGTACTTC
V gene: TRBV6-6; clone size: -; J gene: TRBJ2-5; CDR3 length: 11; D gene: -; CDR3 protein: CASSYRETQYF; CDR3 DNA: TGTGCCAGCAGTTATAGAGAGACCCAGTACTTC
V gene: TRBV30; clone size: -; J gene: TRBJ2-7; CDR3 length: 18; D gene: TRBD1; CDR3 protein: CAWSRDRGRPGGGYEQYF; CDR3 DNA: TGTGCCTGGAGTCGGGACAGGGGGCGCCCCGGGGGGGGCTACGAGCAGTACTTC
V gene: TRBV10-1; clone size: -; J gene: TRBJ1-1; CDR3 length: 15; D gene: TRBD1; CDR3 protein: CASSEPTGLNTEAFF; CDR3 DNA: TGCGCCAGCAGTGAGCCGACAGGGCTGAACACTGAAGCTTTCTTT
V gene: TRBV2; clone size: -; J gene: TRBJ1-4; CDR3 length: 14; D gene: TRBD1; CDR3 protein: CASSRDRGNEKLFF; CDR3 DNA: TGTGCCAGCAGTCGCGACAGGGGGAATGAAAAACTGTTTTTT
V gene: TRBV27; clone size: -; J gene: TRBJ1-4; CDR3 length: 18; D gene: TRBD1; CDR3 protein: CASSLDRTGGAVGEKLFF; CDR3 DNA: TGTGCCAGCAGCCTGGACCGGACAGGGGGCGCCGTGGGTGAAAAACTGTTTTTT
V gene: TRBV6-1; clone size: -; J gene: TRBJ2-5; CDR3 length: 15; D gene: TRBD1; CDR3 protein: CASTLGQGGQETQYF; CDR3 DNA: TGTGCCAGCACTCTCGGACAGGGAGGACAAGAGACCCAGTACTTC
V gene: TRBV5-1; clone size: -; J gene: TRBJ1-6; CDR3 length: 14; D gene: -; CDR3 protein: CASSLGQHNSPLHF; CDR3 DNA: TGCGCCAGCAGCTTGGGACAGCATAATTCACCCCTCCACTTT
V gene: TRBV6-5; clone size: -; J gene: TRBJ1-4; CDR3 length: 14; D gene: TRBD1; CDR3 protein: CASSQGARFEKLFF; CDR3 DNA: TGTGCCAGCAGTCAGGGGGCGCGTTTTGAAAAACTGTTTTTT
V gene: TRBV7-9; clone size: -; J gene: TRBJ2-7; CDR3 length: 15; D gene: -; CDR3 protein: CASSSDFLSSYEQYF; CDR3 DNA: TGTGCCAGCAGCTCGGACTTTCTAAGCTCCTACGAGCAGTACTTC
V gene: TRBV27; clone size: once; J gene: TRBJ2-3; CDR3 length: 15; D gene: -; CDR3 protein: CASLNVAGRGDTQYF; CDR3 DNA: TGTGCCAGCCTTAATGTGGCAGGGCGGGGAGATACGCAGTATTTT
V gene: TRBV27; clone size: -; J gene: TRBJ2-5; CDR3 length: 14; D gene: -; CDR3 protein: CASSRGFGEETQYF; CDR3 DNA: TGTGCCAGCAGTAGGGGCTTTGGAGAAGAGACCCAGTACTTC
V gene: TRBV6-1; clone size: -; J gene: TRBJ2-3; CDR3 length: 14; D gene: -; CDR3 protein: CASRIQGGTDTQYF; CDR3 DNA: TGTGCCAGCAGAATCCAAGGGGGCACAGATACGCAGTATTTT
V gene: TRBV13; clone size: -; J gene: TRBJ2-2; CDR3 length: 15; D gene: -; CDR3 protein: CASSLVGTTTGELFF; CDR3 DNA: TGTGCCAGCAGCTTAGTGGGCACCACCACCGGGGAGCTGTTTTTT
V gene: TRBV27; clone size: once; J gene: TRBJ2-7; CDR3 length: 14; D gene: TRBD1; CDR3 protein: CASSLGSGTGEQYF; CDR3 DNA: TGTGCCAGCAGTTTGGGATCCGGGACAGGAGAGCAGTACTTC